A selection of T cell receptor beta chains follows, all from one sample in a study of CD8+ T cells in alopecia areata. Sequenced by immunoSEQ multiplex PCR; TCRdb stores in-frame clones only, minus some. The table lists over 200,000 clones, 57% of them singletons. Specimen: CD4+ T cells sorted from blood, collected at week 0. The source is a human donor with alopecia areata. CDR3s include the opening cysteine and the closing phenylalanine or tryptophan. A D gene is named only where the DNA matches it firmly. Only some rows state a clone size, as once, few, many or a class for expanded clones.

>NA|TRBV9|NA|TRBJ2-5
CASSRESRETQYF
TGTGCCAGCAGCAGGGAATCTAGGGAGACCCAGTACTTC
>NA|TRBV30|NA|TRBJ2-5
CAWSEWRGQETQYF
TGTGCCTGGAGTGAATGGCGGGGCCAAGAGACCCAGTACTTC
>TRBD1|TRBV5-1|few|TRBJ2-4
CASSLETGKRNIQYF
TGCGCCAGCAGCTTGGAGACAGGGAAACGCAACATTCAGTACTTC
>NA|TRBV29-1|NA|TRBJ2-7
CSVEGVDLDEQYF
TGCAGCGTTGAAGGAGTCGACCTTGACGAGCAGTACTTC
>NA|TRBV14|few|TRBJ2-5
CASSPETGESTQYF
TGTGCCAGCAGCCCAGAGACGGGGGAGAGTACCCAGTACTTC
>NA|TRBV18|NA|TRBJ2-7
CASSPPATYEQYF
TGTGCCAGCTCACCACCGGCAACCTACGAGCAGTACTTC
>NA|TRBV2|NA|TRBJ2-5
CASSARRAGRAKETQYF
TGTGCCAGCAGTGCCAGGAGGGCCGGAAGGGCCAAAGAGACCCAGTACTTC
>NA|TRBV18|NA|TRBJ2-6
CASSHTSAGANVLTF
TGTGCCAGCTCACATACGAGTGCTGGGGCCAACGTCCTGACTTTC
>NA|TRBV7-9|NA|TRBJ1-4
CASSLKKGELFF
TGTGCCAGCAGCTTAAAGAAGGGAGAACTGTTTTTT
>TRBD2|TRBV7-9|NA|TRBJ2-7
CASSPRLAGGQYF
TGTGCCAGCAGCCCGCGGCTAGCGGGGGGTCAGTACTTC
>TRBD2|TRBV13|few|TRBJ2-1
CASSLGPSGRAYNEQFF
TGTGCCAGCAGCTTAGGGCCTAGCGGGAGGGCCTACAATGAGCAGTTCTTC
>NA|TRBV6-5|NA|TRBJ2-2
CASSRGQGAGELFF
TGTGCCAGCAGTCGAGGCCAGGGCGCCGGGGAGCTGTTTTTT
>NA|TRBV27|NA|TRBJ1-4
CASSLTVGSNEKLFF
TGTGCCAGCAGTTTAACGGTGGGCAGCAATGAAAAACTGTTTTTT
>NA|TRBV2|NA|TRBJ1-5
CASSLGYSNQPQHF
TGTGCCAGCAGTTTGGGGTATAGCAATCAGCCCCAGCATTTT
>TRBD2|TRBV5-1|few|TRBJ2-1
CASSWTSGGNPITYNEQFF
TGCGCCAGCAGTTGGACTAGCGGGGGGAACCCGATCACCTACAATGAGCAGTTCTTC
>NA|TRBV28|few|TRBJ2-5
CASSLGGTVGETQYF
TGTGCCAGCAGTTTAGGCGGGACCGTGGGGGAGACCCAGTACTTC
>NA|TRBV20-1|NA|TRBJ1-2
CSARWGGYTF
TGCAGTGCTAGATGGGGAGGCTACACCTTC
>NA|TRBV7-9|NA|TRBJ2-4
CASSLQGGIQYF
TGTGCCAGCAGCTTACAGGGTGGCATTCAGTACTTC
>NA|TRBV6-1|NA|TRBJ2-1
CASSHLNNEQFF
TGTGCCAGCAGCCACTTAAATAATGAGCAGTTCTTC
>NA|TRBV6-5|few|TRBJ2-7
CASKGQAYEQYF
TGTGCCAGCAAGGGGCAGGCCTACGAGCAGTACTTC
>TRBD1|TRBV7-9|NA|TRBJ2-7
CASTPTGAFGDEQYF
TGTGCCAGCACCCCGACAGGGGCTTTTGGAGACGAGCAGTACTTC
>TRBD1|TRBV7-9|NA|TRBJ2-3
CASSPRQGTDTQYF
TGTGCCAGCAGCCCCCGACAGGGGACAGATACGCAGTATTTT
>NA|TRBV30|once|TRBJ2-7
CAWSVAAGPYEQYF
TGTGCCTGGAGTGTGGCGGCGGGACCCTACGAGCAGTACTTC
>NA|TRBV10-1|NA|TRBJ1-2
CASSPALGGEYYGYTF
TGCGCCAGCAGTCCAGCCCTCGGGGGGGAGTACTATGGCTACACCTTC
>NA|TRBV5-6|NA|TRBJ2-1
CASSLWSSYNEQFF
TGTGCCAGCAGCTTATGGTCCTCCTACAATGAGCAGTTCTTC
>NA|TRBV29-1|few|TRBJ1-4
CSVGWGRNEKLFF
TGCAGCGTTGGGTGGGGACGTAATGAAAAACTGTTTTTT
>NA|TRBV6-5|NA|TRBJ2-1
CASSYEVAGARYEQFF
TGTGCCAGCAGTTACGAAGTTGCGGGGGCCCGCTATGAGCAGTTCTTC
>NA|TRBV29-1|NA|TRBJ2-6
CSARQSGANVLTF
TGCAGCGCCCGACAGTCTGGGGCCAACGTCCTGACTTTC
>TRBD1|TRBV29-1|NA|TRBJ1-1
CSVHIWDRGRGTEAFF
TGCAGCGTCCACATTTGGGACAGGGGGCGAGGCACTGAAGCTTTCTTT
>NA|TRBV2|NA|TRBJ2-3
CASRNQWDTQYF
TGTGCCAGCAGAAACCAGTGGGATACGCAGTATTTT
>TRBD2|TRBV6-1|NA|TRBJ2-5
CASSGGLAGRETQYF
TGTGCCAGCAGTGGGGGACTAGCGGGGAGAGAGACCCAGTACTTC
>TRBD1|TRBV5-1|NA|TRBJ2-7
CASSVDRGYEQYF
TGCGCCAGCAGCGTGGACAGGGGATACGAGCAGTACTTC
>NA|TRBV2|NA|TRBJ2-1
CASRVASYNEQFF
TGTGCCAGCAGGGTAGCGTCCTACAATGAGCAGTTCTTC
>NA|TRBV29-1|NA|TRBJ1-2
CNPPRENYGYTF
TGCAACCCACCCAGGGAAAACTATGGCTACACCTTC
>NA|TRBV5-1|NA|TRBJ1-2
CASSLAIAGASFF
TGCGCCAGCAGCTTGGCCATCGCAGGGGCTTCTTTCTTC
>NA|TRBV6-5|NA|TRBJ2-1
CASTYTGSGLGEQFF
TGTGCCAGCACCTACACGGGATCGGGGCTCGGGGAGCAGTTCTTC
>TRBD1|TRBV5-1|NA|TRBJ2-6
CASSSGTGNSGANVLTF
TGCGCCAGCAGCTCCGGGACAGGGAACTCTGGGGCCAACGTCCTGACTTTC
>NA|TRBV7-6|NA|TRBJ1-5
CASSFPGQPQHF
TGTGCCAGCAGCTTCCCGGGACAGCCCCAGCATTTT
>NA|TRBV28|NA|TRBJ2-6
CASSYSLQDPGANVLTF
TGTGCCAGCAGCTATTCCCTTCAAGACCCTGGGGCCAACGTCCTGACTTTC
>NA|TRBV10-3|few|TRBJ1-1
CAISVSLNTEAFF
TGTGCCATCAGTGTGAGCTTGAACACTGAAGCTTTCTTT
>TRBD2|TRBV5-4|NA|TRBJ2-5
CASSSGTSDWINF
TGTGCCAGCAGCTCCGGGACTAGCGACTGGATTAACTTC
>TRBD1|TRBV6-5|NA|TRBJ1-6
CASGDRGASPLHF
TGTGCCAGCGGGGACAGGGGCGCTTCACCCCTCCACTTT
>TRBD1|TRBV29-1|NA|TRBJ1-2
CSVGGQGNYGYTF
TGCAGCGTTGGGGGACAGGGGAACTATGGCTACACCTTC
>NA|TRBV5-4|NA|TRBJ2-5
CASSLPIQETQYF
TGTGCCAGCAGCTTGCCAATCCAAGAGACCCAGTACTTC
>NA|TRBV5-1|NA|TRBJ2-1
CASSGGDIYNEQFF
TGCGCCAGCAGCGGGGGAGACATCTACAATGAGCAGTTCTTC
>NA|TRBV7-2|NA|TRBJ2-3
CASSLENSLRNF
TGTGCCAGCAGCTTAGAGAACAGTCTCAGGAATTTT
>TRBD1|TRBV4-1|NA|TRBJ2-7
CASSRGLTDREFSYEQYF
TGCGCCAGCAGCCGAGGACTTACCGACAGGGAGTTCTCCTACGAGCAGTACTTC
>TRBD1|TRBV29-1|NA|TRBJ1-1
CSAEGGTGPTGTEAFF
TGCAGCGCCGAAGGGGGGACAGGACCAACGGGCACTGAAGCTTTCTTT
>NA|TRBV7-9|NA|TRBJ2-2
CASSPTIQGRGELFF
TGTGCCAGCAGTCCTACTATACAGGGACGCGGGGAGCTGTTTTTT
>NA|TRBV5-1|NA|TRBJ2-2
CASSLDIGGTGELFF
TGCGCCAGCAGCTTGGACATCGGAGGCACCGGGGAGCTGTTTTTT
>NA|TRBV6-5|NA|TRBJ2-1
CASSYGRYNEQFF
TGTGCCAGCAGTTACGGTCGGTACAATGAGCAGTTCTTC
>NA|TRBV9|NA|TRBJ1-3
CASSVGSGNTIYF
TGTGCCAGCAGCGTAGGAAGTGGAAACACCATATATTTT
>NA|TRBV29-1|few|TRBJ2-5
CSVRSRTAQETQYF
TGCAGCGTTAGATCTCGGACAGCCCAAGAGACCCAGTACTTC
>NA|TRBV4-2|NA|TRBJ2-1
CASSQERRDEQFF
TGTGCCAGCAGCCAAGAGAGACGTGATGAGCAGTTCTTC
>NA|TRBV30|NA|TRBJ2-6
CAWSVQGANVLTF
TGTGCCTGGAGTGTACAGGGAGCCAACGTCCTGACTTTC
>TRBD1|TRBV25-1|NA|TRBJ2-5
CASSDPGTGETQYF
TGTGCCAGCAGTGACCCCGGGACAGGGGAGACCCAGTACTTC